This T cell receptor beta chain was identified in a study of T cells after yellow fever vaccination. Regarding the study as a whole: The booster saw the reappearance of most primary-vaccination clones (about 95% CD4, around 90% CD8). Abundant clonotypes from the bulk population could get into FACS-sorted repertoires as contaminants.

The CDR3 is 17 residues long. Germline CDR1 is LGHNA and CDR2 is YSLEER. Details on this clonotype: What it recognizes is unknown. With a much larger clone just one base away, this may be a read error.

TCR cDNA was made by 5'RACE template switching, adding a universal primer site and UMIs. TCRdb re-derived calls from the 5' RACE reads in MiXCR, one entry per CDR3 protein. The data show under 200,000 distinct CDR3 sequences, 6% to 7.5% seen once. The sequence was collected from a man aged 18 to 29 who received the YFV17D yellow fever vaccine. The chain recombines TRBV4-3 with TRBJ2-6; D not resolved. The sequencing used CD4+ T cells sorted from PBMCs, collected 5 days after the first yellow fever vaccination. The CDR3 is CAISQGHTVSGANVLTF. The CDR3 DNA reads as TGCGCCATCAGCCAAGGGCATACGGTCTCTGGGGCCAACGTCCTGACTTTC.